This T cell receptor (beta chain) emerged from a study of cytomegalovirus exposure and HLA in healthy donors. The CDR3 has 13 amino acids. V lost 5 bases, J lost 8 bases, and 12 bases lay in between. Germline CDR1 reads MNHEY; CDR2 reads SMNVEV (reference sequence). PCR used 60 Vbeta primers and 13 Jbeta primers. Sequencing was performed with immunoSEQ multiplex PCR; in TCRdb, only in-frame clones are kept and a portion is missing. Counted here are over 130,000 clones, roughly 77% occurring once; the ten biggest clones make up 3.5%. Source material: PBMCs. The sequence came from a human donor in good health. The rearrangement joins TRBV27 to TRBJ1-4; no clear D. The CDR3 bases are TGTGCCAGCAGTCTTCTTGGGCCGGAAAAACTGTTTTTT. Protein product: CASSLLGPEKLFF.